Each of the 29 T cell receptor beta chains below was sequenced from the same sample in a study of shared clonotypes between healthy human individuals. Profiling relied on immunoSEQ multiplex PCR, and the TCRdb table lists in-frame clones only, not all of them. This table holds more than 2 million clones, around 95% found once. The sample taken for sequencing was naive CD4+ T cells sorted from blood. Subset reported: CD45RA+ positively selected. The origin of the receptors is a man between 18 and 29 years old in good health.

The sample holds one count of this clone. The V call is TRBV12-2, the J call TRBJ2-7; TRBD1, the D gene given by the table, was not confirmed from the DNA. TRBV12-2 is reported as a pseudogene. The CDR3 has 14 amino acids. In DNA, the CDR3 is TGTGCAAGTCGCTTATGGGCTAAGCTCTACGAGCAGTACTTC. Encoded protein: CASRLWAKLYEQYF.

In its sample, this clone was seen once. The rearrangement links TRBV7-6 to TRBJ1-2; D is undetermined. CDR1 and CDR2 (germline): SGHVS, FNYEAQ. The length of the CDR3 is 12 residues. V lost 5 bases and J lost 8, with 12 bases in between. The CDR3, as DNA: TGTGCCAGCAGCCCCCAAAACGTGGGCTACACCTTC. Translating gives CASSPQNVGYTF.

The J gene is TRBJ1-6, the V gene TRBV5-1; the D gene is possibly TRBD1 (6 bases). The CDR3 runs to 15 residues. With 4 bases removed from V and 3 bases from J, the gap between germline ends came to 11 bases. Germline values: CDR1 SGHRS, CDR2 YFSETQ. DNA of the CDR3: TGCGCCAGCAGCCAGGGGATCGTCTATAATTCACCCCTCCACTTT. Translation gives CASSQGIVYNSPLHF.

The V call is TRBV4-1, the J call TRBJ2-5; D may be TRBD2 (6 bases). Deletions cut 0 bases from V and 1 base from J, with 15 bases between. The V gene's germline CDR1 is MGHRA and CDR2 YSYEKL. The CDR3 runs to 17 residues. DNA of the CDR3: TGCGCCAGCAGCCAAGATAGGGACTCGACGGGCCAAGAGACCCAGTACTTC. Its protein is CASSQDRDSTGQETQYF.

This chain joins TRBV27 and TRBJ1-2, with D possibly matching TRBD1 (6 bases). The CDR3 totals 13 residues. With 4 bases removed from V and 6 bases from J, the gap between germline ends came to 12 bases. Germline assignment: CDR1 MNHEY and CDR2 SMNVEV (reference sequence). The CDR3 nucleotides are TGTGCCAGCAGTTGGACAGTTAGACATGGCTACACCTTC. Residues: CASSWTVRHGYTF.

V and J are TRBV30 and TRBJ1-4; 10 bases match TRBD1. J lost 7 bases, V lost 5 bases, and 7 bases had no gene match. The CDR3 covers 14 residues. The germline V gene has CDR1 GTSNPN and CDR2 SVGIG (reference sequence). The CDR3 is CAWGEGQGTEKLFF. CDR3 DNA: TGTGCCTGGGGTGAGGGACAGGGGACTGAAAAACTGTTTTTT.

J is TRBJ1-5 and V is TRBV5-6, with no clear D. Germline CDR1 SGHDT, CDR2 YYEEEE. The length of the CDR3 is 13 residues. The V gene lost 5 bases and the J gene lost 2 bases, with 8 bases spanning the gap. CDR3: CASSFDRNQPQHF. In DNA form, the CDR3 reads TGTGCCAGCAGTTTTGACCGCAATCAGCCCCAGCATTTT.

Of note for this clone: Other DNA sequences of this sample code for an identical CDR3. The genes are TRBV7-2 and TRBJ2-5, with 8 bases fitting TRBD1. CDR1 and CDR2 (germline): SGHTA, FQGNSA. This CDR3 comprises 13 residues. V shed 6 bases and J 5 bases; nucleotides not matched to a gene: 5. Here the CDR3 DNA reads TGTGCCAGCAGTCTGGGACAGGTCGAGACCCAGTACTTC. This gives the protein CASSLGQVETQYF.

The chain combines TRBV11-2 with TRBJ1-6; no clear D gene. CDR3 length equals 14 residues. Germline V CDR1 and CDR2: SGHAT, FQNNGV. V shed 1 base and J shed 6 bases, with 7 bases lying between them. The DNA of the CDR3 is TGTGCCAGCAGCTTAGGCGTAACTAATTCACCCCTCCACTTT. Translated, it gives CASSLGVTNSPLHF.

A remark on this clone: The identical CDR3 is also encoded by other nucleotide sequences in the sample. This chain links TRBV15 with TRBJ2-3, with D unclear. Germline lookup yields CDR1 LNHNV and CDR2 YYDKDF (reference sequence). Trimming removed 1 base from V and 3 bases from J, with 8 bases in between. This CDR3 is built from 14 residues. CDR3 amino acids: CATSRGGSTDTQYF. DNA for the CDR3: TGTGCCACCAGCAGAGGTGGTTCAACAGATACGCAGTATTTT. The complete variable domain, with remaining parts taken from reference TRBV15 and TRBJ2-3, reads DAMVIQNPRYQVTQFGKPVTLSCSQTLNHNVMYWYQQKSSQAPKLLFHYYDKDFNNEADTPDNFQSRRPNTSFCFLDIRSPGLGDTAMYLCATSRGGSTDTQYFGPGTRLTVL.

CDR3 amino acids: CAWGQANGNTIYF. The CDR3 DNA is TGTGCCTGGGGACAGGCAAATGGAAACACCATATATTTT. The V gene is TRBV30, the J gene TRBJ1-3; 7 bases match TRBD1. The ends lost 5 bases at V and 3 bases at J; junction bases unmatched: 4. The germline V gene encodes CDR1 GTSNPN and CDR2 SVGIG (reference sequence). This CDR3 is built from 13 residues.

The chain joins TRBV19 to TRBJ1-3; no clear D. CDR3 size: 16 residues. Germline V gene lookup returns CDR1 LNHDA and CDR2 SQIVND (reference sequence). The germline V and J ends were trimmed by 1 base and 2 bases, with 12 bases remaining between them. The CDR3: CASSIGAALTGNTIYF. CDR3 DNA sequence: TGTGCCAGTAGTATAGGGGCGGCACTCACTGGAAACACCATATATTTT.

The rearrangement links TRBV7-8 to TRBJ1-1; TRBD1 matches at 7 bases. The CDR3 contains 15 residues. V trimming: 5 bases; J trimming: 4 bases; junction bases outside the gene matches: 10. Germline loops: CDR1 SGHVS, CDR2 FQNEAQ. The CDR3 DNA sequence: TGTGCCAGCAGCGTGACACAGGGGATCGTCACTGAAGCTTTCTTT. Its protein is CASSVTQGIVTEAFF. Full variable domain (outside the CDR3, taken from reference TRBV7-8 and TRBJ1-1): GAGVSQSPRYKVAKRGQDVALRCDPISGHVSLFWYQQALGQGPEFLTYFQNEAQLDKSGLPSDRFFAERPEGSVSTLKIQRTQQEDSAVYLCASSVTQGIVTEAFFGQGTRLTVV.

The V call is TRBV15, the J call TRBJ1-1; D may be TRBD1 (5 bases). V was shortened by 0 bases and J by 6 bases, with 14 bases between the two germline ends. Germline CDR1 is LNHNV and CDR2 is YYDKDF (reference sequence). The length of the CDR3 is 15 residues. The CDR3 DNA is TGTGCCACCAGCAGAGATATTATTGGGGGGTCTGAAGCTTTCTTT. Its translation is CATSRDIIGGSEAFF.

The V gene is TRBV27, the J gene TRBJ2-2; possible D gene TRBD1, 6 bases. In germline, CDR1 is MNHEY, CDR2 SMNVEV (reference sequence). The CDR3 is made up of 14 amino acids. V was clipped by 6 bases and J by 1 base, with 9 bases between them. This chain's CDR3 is CASRRTENTGELFF. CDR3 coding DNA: TGTGCCAGCAGACGGACAGAGAACACCGGGGAGCTGTTTTTT.

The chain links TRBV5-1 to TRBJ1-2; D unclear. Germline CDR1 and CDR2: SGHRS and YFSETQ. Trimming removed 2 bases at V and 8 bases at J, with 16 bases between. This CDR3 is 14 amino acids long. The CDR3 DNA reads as TGCGCCAGCAGCTTTGGACTGGAAACGGAGGGCTACACCTTC. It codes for CASSFGLETEGYTF.

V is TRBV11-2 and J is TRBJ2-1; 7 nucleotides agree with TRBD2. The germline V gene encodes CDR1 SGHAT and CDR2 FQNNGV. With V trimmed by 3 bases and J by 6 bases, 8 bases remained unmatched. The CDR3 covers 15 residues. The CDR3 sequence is CASSFSPGGGNEQFF. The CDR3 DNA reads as TGTGCCAGCAGCTTTAGTCCGGGGGGTGGCAATGAGCAGTTCTTC.

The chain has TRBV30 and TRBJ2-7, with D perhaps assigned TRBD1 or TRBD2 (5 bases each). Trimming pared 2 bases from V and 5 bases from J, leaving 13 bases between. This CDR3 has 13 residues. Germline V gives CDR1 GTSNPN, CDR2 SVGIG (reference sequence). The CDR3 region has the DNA TGTGCCTGGAGTCGACTTAGGGGAGACGAGCAGTACTTC. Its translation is CAWSRLRGDEQYF.

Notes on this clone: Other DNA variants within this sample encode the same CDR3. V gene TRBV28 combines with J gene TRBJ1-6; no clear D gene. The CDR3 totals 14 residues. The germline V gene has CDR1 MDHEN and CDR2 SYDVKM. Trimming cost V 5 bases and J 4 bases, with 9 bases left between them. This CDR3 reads CASSLGSYNSPLHF. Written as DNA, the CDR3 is TGTGCCAGCAGTCTCGGGAGTTATAATTCACCCCTCCACTTT.

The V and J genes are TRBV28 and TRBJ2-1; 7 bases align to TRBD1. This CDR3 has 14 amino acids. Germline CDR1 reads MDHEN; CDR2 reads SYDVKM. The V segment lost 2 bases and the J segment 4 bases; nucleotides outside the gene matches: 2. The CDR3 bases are TGTGCCAGCAGTTTAGTGGGACAGTACAATGAGCAGTTCTTC. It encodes CASSLVGQYNEQFF.

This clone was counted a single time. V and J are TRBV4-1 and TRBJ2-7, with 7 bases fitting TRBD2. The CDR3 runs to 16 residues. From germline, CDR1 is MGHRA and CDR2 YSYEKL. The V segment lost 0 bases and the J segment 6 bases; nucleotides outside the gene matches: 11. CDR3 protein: CASSQDSLGGRAEQYF. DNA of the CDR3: TGCGCCAGCAGCCAAGACTCCCTCGGAGGGAGGGCCGAGCAGTACTTC.

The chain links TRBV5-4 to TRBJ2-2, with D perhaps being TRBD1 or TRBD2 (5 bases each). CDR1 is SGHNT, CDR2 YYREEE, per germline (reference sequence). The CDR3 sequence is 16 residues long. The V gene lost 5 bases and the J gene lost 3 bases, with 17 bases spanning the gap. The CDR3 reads CASSGGTRADTGELFF. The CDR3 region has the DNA TGTGCCAGCAGTGGTGGGACCCGGGCGGACACCGGGGAGCTGTTTTTT.

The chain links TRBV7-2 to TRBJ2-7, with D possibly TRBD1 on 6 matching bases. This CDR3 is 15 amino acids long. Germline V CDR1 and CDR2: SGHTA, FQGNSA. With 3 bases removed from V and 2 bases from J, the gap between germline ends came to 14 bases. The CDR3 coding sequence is TGTGCCAGCAGCTTTCTATACACAGGGCCCTACGAGCAGTACTTC. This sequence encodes CASSFLYTGPYEQYF.

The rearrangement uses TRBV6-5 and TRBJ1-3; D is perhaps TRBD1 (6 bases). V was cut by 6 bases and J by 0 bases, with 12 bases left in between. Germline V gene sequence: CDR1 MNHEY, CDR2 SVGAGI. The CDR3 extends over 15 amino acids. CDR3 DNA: TGTGCCAGCAGCCAACAGGGCTTCTCTGGAAACACCATATATTTT. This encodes CASSQQGFSGNTIYF.

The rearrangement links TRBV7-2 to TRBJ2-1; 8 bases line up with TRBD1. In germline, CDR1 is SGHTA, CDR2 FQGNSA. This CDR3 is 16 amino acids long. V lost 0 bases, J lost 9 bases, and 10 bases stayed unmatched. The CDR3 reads CASSLAPTGVRSEQFF. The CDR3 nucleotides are TGTGCCAGCAGCTTAGCGCCGACAGGGGTAAGAAGTGAGCAGTTCTTC.

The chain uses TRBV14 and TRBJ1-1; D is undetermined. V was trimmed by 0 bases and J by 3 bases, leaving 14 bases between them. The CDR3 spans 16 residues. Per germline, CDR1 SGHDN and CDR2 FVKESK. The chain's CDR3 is CASSQEVSPADTEAFF. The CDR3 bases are TGTGCCAGCAGCCAAGAGGTAAGCCCGGCTGACACTGAAGCTTTCTTT.

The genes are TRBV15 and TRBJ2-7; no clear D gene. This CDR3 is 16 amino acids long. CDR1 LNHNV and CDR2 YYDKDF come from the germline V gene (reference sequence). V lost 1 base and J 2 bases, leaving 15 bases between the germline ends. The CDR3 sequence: CATSRGPADPTYEQYF. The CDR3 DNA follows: TGTGCCACCAGCAGAGGGCCGGCAGATCCAACCTACGAGCAGTACTTC.

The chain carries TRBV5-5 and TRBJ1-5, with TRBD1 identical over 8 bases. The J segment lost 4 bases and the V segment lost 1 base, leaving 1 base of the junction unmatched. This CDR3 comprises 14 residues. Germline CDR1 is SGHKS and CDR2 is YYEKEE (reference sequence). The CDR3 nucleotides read TGTGCCAGCAGCTTGCAGGGGGCAAATCAGCCCCAGCATTTT. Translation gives CASSLQGANQPQHF.

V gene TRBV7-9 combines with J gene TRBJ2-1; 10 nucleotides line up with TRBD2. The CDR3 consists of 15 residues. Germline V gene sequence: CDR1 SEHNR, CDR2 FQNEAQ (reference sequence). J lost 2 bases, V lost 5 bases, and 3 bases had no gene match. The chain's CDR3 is CASSALAGAYNEQFF. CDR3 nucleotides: TGTGCCAGCAGCGCGCTAGCGGGAGCCTACAATGAGCAGTTCTTC.